This T cell receptor beta chain was captured by sequencing in a study of blood T cell repertoires in COVID-19. About the research overall: From T cells, B-cell-depleted T cells, or PBMCs came the material, which was cDNA or gDNA.

Germline V gene data show CDR1 as LNHNV and CDR2 as YYDKDF (reference sequence). The CDR3 runs to 12 residues. Trimming took off 1 base at V and 5 bases at J, with 5 bases between the two ends. Measured with immunoSEQ multiplex PCR; TCRdb has only the in-frame clones, and not every one. This table has under 60,000 clones, approximately 80% appearing once. This receptor was obtained from a man between 65 and 85 years old with acute or convalescent COVID-19. The rearrangement uses TRBV15 and TRBJ1-1; no definite D call. The material sequenced was peripheral blood. The CDR3 here is CATSRGQTEAFF. The CDR3 nucleotides are TGTGCCACCAGCAGAGGGCAGACTGAAGCTTTCTTT.